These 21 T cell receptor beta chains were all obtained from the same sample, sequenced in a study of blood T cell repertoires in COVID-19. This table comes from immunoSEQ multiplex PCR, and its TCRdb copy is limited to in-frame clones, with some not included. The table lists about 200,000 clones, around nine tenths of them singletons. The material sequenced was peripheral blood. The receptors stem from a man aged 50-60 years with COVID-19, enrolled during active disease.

CDR3 sequence reads: CASSLTGQGSDEQFF. CDR3 in DNA: TGTGCCAGCAGCTTAACGGGACAGGGGTCCGATGAGCAGTTCTTC. V gene TRBV7-3 combines with J gene TRBJ2-1; the match to TRBD1 covers 10 bases. Germline CDR1 is SGHTA and CDR2 is FQGTGA. The CDR3 runs to 15 residues. V shed 0 bases, J shed 8 bases, and the junction held 4 bases outside the gene matches.

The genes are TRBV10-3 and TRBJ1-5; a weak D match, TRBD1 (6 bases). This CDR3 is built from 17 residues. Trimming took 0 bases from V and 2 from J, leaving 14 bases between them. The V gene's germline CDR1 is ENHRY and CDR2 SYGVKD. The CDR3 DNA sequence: TGTGCCATCAGTGAGTCGTTAGGGACAACGGGCAATCAGCCCCAGCATTTT. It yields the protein CAISESLGTTGNQPQHF.

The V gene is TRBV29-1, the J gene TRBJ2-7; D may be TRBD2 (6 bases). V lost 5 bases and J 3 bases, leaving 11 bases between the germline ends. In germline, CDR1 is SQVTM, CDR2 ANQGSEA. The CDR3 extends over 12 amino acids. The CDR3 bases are TGCAGCGTTTTAGTAGCGGACTACGAGCAGTACTTC. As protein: CSVLVADYEQYF.

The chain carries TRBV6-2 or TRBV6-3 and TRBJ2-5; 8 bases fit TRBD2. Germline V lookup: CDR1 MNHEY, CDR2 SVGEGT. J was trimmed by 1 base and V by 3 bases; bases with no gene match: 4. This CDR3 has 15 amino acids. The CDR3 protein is CASSYGGGIQETQYF. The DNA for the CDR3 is TGTGCCAGCAGTTATGGCGGGGGGATCCAAGAGACCCAGTACTTC.

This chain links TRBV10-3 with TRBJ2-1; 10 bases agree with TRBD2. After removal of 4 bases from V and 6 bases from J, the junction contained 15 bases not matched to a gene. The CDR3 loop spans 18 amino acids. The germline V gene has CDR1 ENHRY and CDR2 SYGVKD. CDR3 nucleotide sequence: TGTGCCATCAGTGCCTCTCTAGCGGGAGAAGTTCTGGGCAATGAGCAGTTCTTC. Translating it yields CAISASLAGEVLGNEQFF.

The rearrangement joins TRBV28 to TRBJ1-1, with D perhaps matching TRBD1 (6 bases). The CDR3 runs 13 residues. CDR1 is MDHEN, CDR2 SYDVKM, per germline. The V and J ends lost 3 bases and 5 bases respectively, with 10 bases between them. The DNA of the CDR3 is TGTGCCAGCAGTTTCAACAGGGCGACTGAAGCTTTCTTT. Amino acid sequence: CASSFNRATEAFF.

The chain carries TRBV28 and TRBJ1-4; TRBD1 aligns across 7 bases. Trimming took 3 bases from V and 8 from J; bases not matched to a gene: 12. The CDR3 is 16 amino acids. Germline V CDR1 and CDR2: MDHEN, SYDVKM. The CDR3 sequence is CASSFYLTGLEEKLFF. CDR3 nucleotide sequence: TGTGCCAGCAGTTTCTACCTGACAGGGCTAGAAGAAAAACTGTTTTTT.

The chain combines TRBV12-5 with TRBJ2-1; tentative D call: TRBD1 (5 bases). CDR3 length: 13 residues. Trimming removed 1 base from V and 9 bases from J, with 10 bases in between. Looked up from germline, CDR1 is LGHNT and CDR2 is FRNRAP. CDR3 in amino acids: CASGLGRQGEQFF. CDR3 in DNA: TGTGCTAGTGGTTTGGGCCGTCAGGGTGAGCAGTTCTTC.

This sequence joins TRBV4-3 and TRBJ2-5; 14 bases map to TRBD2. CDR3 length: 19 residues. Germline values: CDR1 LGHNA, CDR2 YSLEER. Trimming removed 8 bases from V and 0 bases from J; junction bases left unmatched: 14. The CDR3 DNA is TGCGCCAGCCCTGCCCCCCCGGGACTAGCGGGGGAGTACCAAGAGACCCAGTACTTC. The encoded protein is CASPAPPGLAGEYQETQYF.

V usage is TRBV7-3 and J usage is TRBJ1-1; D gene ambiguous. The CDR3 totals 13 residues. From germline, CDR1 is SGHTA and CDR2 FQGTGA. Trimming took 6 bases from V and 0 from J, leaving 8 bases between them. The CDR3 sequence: CASSREVNTEAFF. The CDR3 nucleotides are TGTGCCAGCAGTCGAGAGGTGAACACTGAAGCTTTCTTT.

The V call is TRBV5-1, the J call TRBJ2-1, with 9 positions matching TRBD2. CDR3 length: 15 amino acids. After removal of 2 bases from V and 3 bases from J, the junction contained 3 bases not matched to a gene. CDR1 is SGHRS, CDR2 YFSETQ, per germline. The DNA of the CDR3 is TGCGCCAGCAGCTTTGGACTAGCGTACTACAATGAGCAGTTCTTC. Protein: CASSFGLAYYNEQFF.

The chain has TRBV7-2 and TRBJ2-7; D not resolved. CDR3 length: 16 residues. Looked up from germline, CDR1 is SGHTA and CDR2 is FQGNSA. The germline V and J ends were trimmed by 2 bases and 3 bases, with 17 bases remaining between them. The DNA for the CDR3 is TGTGCCAGCAGCTTAACCGGTGCAGGAAACAACTACGAGCAGTACTTC. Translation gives CASSLTGAGNNYEQYF. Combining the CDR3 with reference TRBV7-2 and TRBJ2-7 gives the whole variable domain GAGVSQSPSNKVTEKGKDVELRCDPISGHTALYWYRQSLGQGLEFLIYFQGNSAPDKSGLPSDRFSAERTGGSVSTLTIQRTQQEDSAVYLCASSLTGAGNNYEQYFGPGTRLTVT.

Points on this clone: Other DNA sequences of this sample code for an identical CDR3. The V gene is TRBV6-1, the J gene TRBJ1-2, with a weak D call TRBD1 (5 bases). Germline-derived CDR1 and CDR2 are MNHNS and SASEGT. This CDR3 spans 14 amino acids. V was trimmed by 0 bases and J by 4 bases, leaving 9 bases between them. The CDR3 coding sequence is TGTGCCAGCAGTGAAGCTGGGCAGGGCTATGGCTACACCTTC. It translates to CASSEAGQGYGYTF.

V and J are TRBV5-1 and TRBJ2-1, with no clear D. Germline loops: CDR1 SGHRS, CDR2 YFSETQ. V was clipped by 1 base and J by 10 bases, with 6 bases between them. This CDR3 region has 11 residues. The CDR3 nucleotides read TGCGCCAGCAGCTTGTCTAGAGAGCAGTTCTTC. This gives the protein CASSLSREQFF.

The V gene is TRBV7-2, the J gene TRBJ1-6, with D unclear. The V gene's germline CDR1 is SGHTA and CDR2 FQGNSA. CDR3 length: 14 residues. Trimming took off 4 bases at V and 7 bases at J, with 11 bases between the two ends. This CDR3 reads CASSSGLTNSPLHF. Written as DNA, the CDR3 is TGTGCCAGCAGCTCTGGGCTAACAAATTCACCCCTCCACTTT.

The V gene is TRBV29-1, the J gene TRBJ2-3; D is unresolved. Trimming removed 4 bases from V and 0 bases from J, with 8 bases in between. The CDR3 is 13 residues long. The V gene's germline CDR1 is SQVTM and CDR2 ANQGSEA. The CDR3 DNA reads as TGCAGCGTTGGGCAGACTAGCACAGATACGCAGTATTTT. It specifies CSVGQTSTDTQYF.

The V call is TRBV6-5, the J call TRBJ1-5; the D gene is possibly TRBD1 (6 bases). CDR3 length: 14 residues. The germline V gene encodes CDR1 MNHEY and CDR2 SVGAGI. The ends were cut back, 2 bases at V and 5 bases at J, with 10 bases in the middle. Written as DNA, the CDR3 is TGTGCCAGCAGTTACGGGGGCGGAGATCAGCCCCAGCATTTT. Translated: CASSYGGGDQPQHF.

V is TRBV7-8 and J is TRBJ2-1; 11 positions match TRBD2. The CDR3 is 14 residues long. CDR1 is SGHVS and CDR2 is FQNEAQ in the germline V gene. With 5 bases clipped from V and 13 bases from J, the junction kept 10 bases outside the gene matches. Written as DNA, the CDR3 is TGTGCCAGCAGCCCCCTTAGCGGGGGGGCCGGTCAGTTCTTC. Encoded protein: CASSPLSGGAGQFF.

The CDR3 sequence is CASEGDVYEQYF. The CDR3 DNA reads TGTGCCAGCGAGGGGGACGTCTACGAGCAGTACTTC. This rearrangement joins TRBV18 to TRBJ2-7, with D maybe TRBD1 (6 bases). The CDR3 extends over 12 amino acids. Germline V gene data show CDR1 as KGHSH and CDR2 as LQKENI. Trimming stripped 8 bases from V and 3 bases from J, with 11 bases between.

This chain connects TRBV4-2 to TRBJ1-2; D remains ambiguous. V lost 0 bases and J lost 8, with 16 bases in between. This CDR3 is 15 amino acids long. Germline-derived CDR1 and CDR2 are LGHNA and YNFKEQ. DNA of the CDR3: TGTGCCAGCAGCCAAGAGTGGAACAGCATAGGAGGCTACACCTTC. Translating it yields CASSQEWNSIGGYTF.

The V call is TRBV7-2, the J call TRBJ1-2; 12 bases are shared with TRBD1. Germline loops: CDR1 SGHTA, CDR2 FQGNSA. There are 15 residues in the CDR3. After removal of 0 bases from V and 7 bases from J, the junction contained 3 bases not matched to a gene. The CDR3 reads CASSLAGTGGFGYTF. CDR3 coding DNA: TGTGCCAGCAGCTTAGCGGGGACAGGGGGCTTTGGCTACACCTTC.